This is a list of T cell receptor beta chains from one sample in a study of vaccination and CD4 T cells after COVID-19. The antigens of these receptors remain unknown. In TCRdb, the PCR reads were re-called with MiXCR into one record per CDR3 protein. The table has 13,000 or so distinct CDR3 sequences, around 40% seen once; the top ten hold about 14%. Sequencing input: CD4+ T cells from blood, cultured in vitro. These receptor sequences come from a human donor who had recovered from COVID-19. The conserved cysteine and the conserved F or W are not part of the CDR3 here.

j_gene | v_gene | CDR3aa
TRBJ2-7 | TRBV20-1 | SARPPPGHEQY
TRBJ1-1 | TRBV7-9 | ATNSLNTEAF
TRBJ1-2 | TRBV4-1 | ASSQGTTLPGGYT
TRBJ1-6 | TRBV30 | AWSVQVRPSSPLH
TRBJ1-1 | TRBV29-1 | SGVRGQGKTEAF
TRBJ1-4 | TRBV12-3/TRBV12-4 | ASSFGAGEKLF
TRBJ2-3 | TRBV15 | ATSRGWGVGDTQY
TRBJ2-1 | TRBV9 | ASSVGRGGKF
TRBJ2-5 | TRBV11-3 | ASRGRQGDQETQY
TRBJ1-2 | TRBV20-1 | SARDSTANYGYT
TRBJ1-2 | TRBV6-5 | ASSFLRSTNYGYT
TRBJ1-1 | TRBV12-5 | ASGSPYGPPGTEAF
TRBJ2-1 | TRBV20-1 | SARLEQGANEQF
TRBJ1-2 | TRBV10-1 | ASSERGLSGYT
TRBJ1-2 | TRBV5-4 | ASSFPGGGYGYT
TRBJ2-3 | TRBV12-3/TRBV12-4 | ASSYSGADTQY
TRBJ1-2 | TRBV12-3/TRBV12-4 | ASSLGWTRGRNYGYT
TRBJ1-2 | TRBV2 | ASSGGGGESSYT
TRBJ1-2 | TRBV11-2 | ASSFDRRNYGYT
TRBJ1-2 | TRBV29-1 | SVGRDSNYGYT
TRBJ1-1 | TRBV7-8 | ASSLGQGAGNTEAF
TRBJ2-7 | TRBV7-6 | ASSPGTGTYEQY
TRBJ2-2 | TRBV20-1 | SARGISMNTGELF
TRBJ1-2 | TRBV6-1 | ASSLRWGGYT
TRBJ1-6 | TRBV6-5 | ASSYSKGLGSPLH
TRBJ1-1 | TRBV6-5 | ASSYDRPGQLNTEAF
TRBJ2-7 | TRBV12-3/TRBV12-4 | ASSLQGPYEQY
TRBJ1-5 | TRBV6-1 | ASSEVVGDQPQH
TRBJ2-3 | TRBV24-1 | ATSRGLAEGTDTQY
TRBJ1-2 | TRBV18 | ASSPGPGYT
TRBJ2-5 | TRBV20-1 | SATRQQETQY
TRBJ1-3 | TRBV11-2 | ASRGGGNTIY
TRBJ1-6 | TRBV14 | ASSPNVGGHGSPLH
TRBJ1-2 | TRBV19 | ASSKGQGYGYT
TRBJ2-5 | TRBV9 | ASSGDSQETQY
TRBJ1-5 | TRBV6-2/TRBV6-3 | ASSWEVWGGGNQPQH
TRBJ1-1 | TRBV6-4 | ASSSQGKNTEAF
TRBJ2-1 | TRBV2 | ASSGTDANYNEQF
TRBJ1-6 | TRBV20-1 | SAIQGWSSPLH
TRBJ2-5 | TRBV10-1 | ASPGASGEKETQY
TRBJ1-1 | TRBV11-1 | ASSLVQGVPEAF
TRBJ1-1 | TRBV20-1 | SARLRGEAF
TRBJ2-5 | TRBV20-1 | SARGSPDSQETQY
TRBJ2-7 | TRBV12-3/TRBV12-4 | ASSSRQTYEQY
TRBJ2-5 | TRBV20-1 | SATRPRGGQETQY
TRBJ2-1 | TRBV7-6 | ASSTQANEQF
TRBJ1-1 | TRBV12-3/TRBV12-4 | ASSLNTVSGTEAF
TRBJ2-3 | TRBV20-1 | SARDLGLAGDTDTQY
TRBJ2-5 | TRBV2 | ASSEGTGVPSETQY
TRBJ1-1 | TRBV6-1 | ASSEFDRLGTEAF
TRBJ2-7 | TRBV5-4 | ASSSGQGEFYEQY
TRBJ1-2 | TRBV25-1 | ASTTGGDYGYT
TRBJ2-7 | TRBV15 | ATSRVGGLGFSYEQY